This section outlines one TCR beta chain sequence together with its context. Its antigen remains unknown. The data were obtained in a study of T-cell memory formation after mild COVID-19. One entry per CDR3 protein, called by TCRdb with MiXCR from the 5' RACE reads. Altogether roughly 130,000 distinct CDR3 sequences are present, 15% to 20% being singletons, with the ten largest covering roughly 5.3%. The study's findings and limits: The authors left the SARS-CoV-2 specificity of second-wave clones peaking on day 37 unconfirmed.

The specimen was PBMCs or a T cell subset sorted from them (not recorded which). The receptor's source is a man younger than 35 who had mild COVID-19 (a few samples of this study predate the infection). Cell type and time point are not known.

The CDR3 DNA is TGCAGTGCTGCCCGGGGGTCAAGCCTCGCCAAGTATCAGCCCCAGCATTTT. Its translation is CSAARGSSLAKYQPQHF. J is TRBJ1-5 and V is TRBV20-1; possible D gene TRBD1, 5 bases. Looked up from germline, CDR1 is DFQATT and CDR2 is SNEGSKA (reference sequence). V gave up 5 bases and J gave up 5 bases, with 25 bases separating them. The CDR3 has 17 amino acids.